The 24 T cell receptor beta chains given below trace back to one sample, sequenced in a study of blood T cell repertoires in COVID-19. The table came from immunoSEQ multiplex PCR; TCRdb's copy has only in-frame clones and leaves some out. The sample shows some 69,000 clones, 80% to 90% of them seen only once. Sequencing used peripheral blood. The receptor set was obtained from a woman in her 70s with acute or convalescent COVID-19.

The chain links TRBV18 to TRBJ1-3; a possible D gene is TRBD1 (5 bases). V gave up 3 bases and J gave up 0 bases, with 12 bases separating them. This CDR3 comprises 16 residues. CDR1 KGHSH and CDR2 LQKENI come from the germline V gene. For the CDR3, the DNA is TGTGCCAGCTCACCCGTCGACAGAAACTCTGGAAACACCATATATTTT. Translation: CASSPVDRNSGNTIYF.

This chain connects TRBV28 to TRBJ2-7, with D possibly being TRBD1 (6 bases). The V end was cut by 8 bases, the J end by 0 bases, with 14 bases between. The CDR3 runs to 14 residues. Germline V lookup: CDR1 MDHEN, CDR2 SYDVKM. Here the CDR3 DNA reads TGTGCCAGCTGGGCGGGCAGGGGCTCCTACGAGCAGTACTTC. Translated, it gives CASWAGRGSYEQYF.

Here the CDR3 reads CASSQLGTDTQYF. The CDR3 bases are TGTGCCAGCAGCCAACTAGGTACAGATACGCAGTATTTT. The V gene is TRBV3-1 (or the pseudogene TRBV3-2), the J gene TRBJ2-3; D is ambiguous. Trimming took 2 bases from V and 3 from J, leaving 6 bases between them. The germline gives CDR1 LGHDT, CDR2 YNNKEL (reference sequence). This CDR3 comprises 13 residues.

The chain couples TRBV28 to TRBJ1-4; D perhaps matches TRBD1 (5 bases). V was pared by 6 bases and J by 3 bases, with 20 bases between. CDR1 is MDHEN and CDR2 is SYDVKM in the germline V gene. The CDR3 runs to 17 residues. CDR3 residues: CASRPNGRGASNEKLFF. CDR3 nucleotides: TGTGCCAGCAGGCCCAATGGGAGGGGCGCTTCTAATGAAAAACTGTTTTTT.

The V and J genes are TRBV7-6 and TRBJ2-1; 9 bases are a match to TRBD2. J gave up 3 bases and V 3 bases, and 0 bases lay outside the gene matches. This CDR3 has 14 amino acids. CDR1 and CDR2 (germline): SGHVS, FNYEAQ. CDR3 in amino acids: CASSLTSGYNEQFF. The CDR3 region has the DNA TGTGCCAGCAGCTTGACTAGCGGCTACAATGAGCAGTTCTTC.

In this sample, this clone turned up a few times. This chain joins TRBV7-9 and TRBJ1-4; D not resolved. CDR3 length: 14 amino acids. V lost 2 bases, J lost 1 base, and 5 bases lay in between. CDR1 and CDR2 from the germline V gene are SEHNR and FQNEAQ (reference sequence). The CDR3 region is CASSLKLTNEKLFF. In DNA form, the CDR3 reads TGTGCCAGCAGCTTAAAGCTAACTAATGAAAAACTGTTTTTT. Filled out from reference TRBV7-9 and TRBJ1-4, the complete variable domain reads DTGVSQNPRHKITKRGQNVTFRCDPISEHNRLYWYRQTLGQGPEFLTYFQNEAQLEKSRLLSDRFSAERPKGSFSTLEIQRTEQGDSAMYLCASSLKLTNEKLFFGSGTQLSVL.

This chain connects TRBV7-9 to TRBJ1-4, with D possibly matching TRBD1 (5 bases). Germline CDR1 is SEHNR and CDR2 is FQNEAQ (reference sequence). The CDR3 covers 14 residues. V dropped 2 bases and J dropped 4 bases, with 8 bases sitting between them. Here the CDR3 reads CASSLRGFNEKLFF. CDR3 DNA: TGTGCCAGCAGCTTAAGGGGATTTAATGAAAAACTGTTTTTT.

The chain has TRBV28 and TRBJ1-3; D is uncertain. The CDR3 covers 16 residues. CDR1 MDHEN and CDR2 SYDVKM come from the germline V gene. Trimming cost V 2 bases and J 2 bases, with 13 bases left between them. CDR3 loop: CASSLIRSGAGNTIYF. The CDR3 nucleotides are TGTGCCAGCAGTTTAATCAGGTCCGGCGCTGGAAACACCATATATTTT.

This rearrangement joins TRBV19 to TRBJ1-3; 11 nucleotides agree with TRBD1. The CDR3 is 16 amino acids. Trimming removed 6 bases from V and 8 bases from J; junction bases left unmatched: 12. The germline CDR1 and CDR2 sequences are LNHDA and SQIVND (reference sequence). The CDR3 sequence is CASRAGQGVLSDTIYF. The CDR3 DNA reads TGTGCCAGTAGAGCGGGACAGGGGGTCCTCTCCGACACCATATATTTT.

The V call is TRBV10-1, the J call TRBJ2-7; D remains unclear. CDR1 and CDR2 (germline): WNHNN, SYGVQD (reference sequence). This CDR3 spans 13 amino acids. Deletions cut 2 bases from V and 0 bases from J, with 5 bases between. Here the CDR3 DNA reads TGCGCCAGCAGTGAGGACAACTCCTACGAGCAGTACTTC. It yields the protein CASSEDNSYEQYF.

V gene TRBV5-1 combines with J gene TRBJ2-5; 10 bases line up with TRBD2. With 0 bases clipped from V and 3 bases from J, the junction kept 5 bases outside the gene matches. CDR3 length: 16 amino acids. Germline-derived CDR1 and CDR2 are SGHRS and YFSETQ. This CDR3 reads CASSLALGTSEETQYF. The CDR3 DNA reads TGCGCCAGCAGCTTGGCCCTCGGGACTAGCGAAGAGACCCAGTACTTC.

The table lists this clone with a few counts. The V call is TRBV5-4, the J call TRBJ1-1; TRBD1 might be the D (5 bases). This CDR3 has 15 residues. CDR1 and CDR2 (germline): SGHNT, YYREEE (reference sequence). V lost 4 bases and J lost 0, with 13 bases in between. The CDR3 DNA is TGTGCCAGCAGCCCCCAGGAGGGGTTGAACACTGAAGCTTTCTTT. Its protein product is CASSPQEGLNTEAFF.

The CDR3 spells CAIGPGGSRPDTQYF. The CDR3 DNA reads TGTGCCATCGGACCGGGCGGGAGTCGCCCAGATACGCAGTATTTT. V is TRBV10-3 and J is TRBJ2-3; 7 nucleotides agree with TRBD2. The CDR3 totals 15 residues. V dropped 8 bases and J dropped 4; count of bases not matched to a gene: 12. Looked up from germline, CDR1 is ENHRY and CDR2 is SYGVKD.

The chain joins TRBV9 to TRBJ2-6; tentatively, D is TRBD2 (6 bases). Trimming took off 1 base at V and 4 bases at J, with 33 bases between the two ends. The germline CDR1 and CDR2 sequences are SGDLS and YYNGEE. There are 23 residues in the CDR3. Here the CDR3 DNA reads TGTGCCAGCAGCGTATCTCGCATTCTTACCTTGGAGGGTAGATGGGCCGGGGCCAACGTCCTGACTTTC. Translating it yields CASSVSRILTLEGRWAGANVLTF. The full variable domain, in which reference TRBV9 and TRBJ2-6 provide the parts outside the CDR3, is DSGVTQTPKHLITATGQRVTLRCSPRSGDLSVYWYQQSLDQGLQFLIQYYNGEERAKGNILERFSAQQFPDLHSELNLSSLELGDSALYFCASSVSRILTLEGRWAGANVLTFGAGSRLTVL.

The V call is TRBV29-1, the J call TRBJ1-2, with 9 bases matching TRBD1. CDR1 SQVTM and CDR2 ANQGSEA come from the germline V gene. J was trimmed by 2 bases and V by 4 bases; bases with no gene match: 8. The CDR3 length is 15 residues. CDR3 protein: CSVGGLQGANYGYTF. In nucleotides, the CDR3 is TGCAGCGTTGGGGGTCTACAGGGGGCGAACTATGGCTACACCTTC.

The chain has TRBV3-1 (or the pseudogene TRBV3-2) and TRBJ1-1; D remains ambiguous. The CDR3 runs 13 residues. V lost 6 bases to trimming and J lost 0 bases, with 8 bases between them. Germline V gene data show CDR1 as LGHDT and CDR2 as YNNKEL (reference sequence). CDR3 nucleotide sequence: TGTGCCAGCAGACTCAAGATGAACACTGAAGCTTTCTTT. Its protein product is CASRLKMNTEAFF.

The rearrangement links TRBV28 to TRBJ2-3; the match to TRBD2 covers 10 bases. J lost 4 bases, V lost 6 bases, and 7 bases had no gene match. Germline assignment: CDR1 MDHEN and CDR2 SYDVKM. This CDR3 has 15 amino acids. CDR3 loop: CASSLATSGPDTQYF. For the CDR3, the DNA is TGTGCCAGCAGCCTCGCGACTAGCGGGCCAGATACGCAGTATTTT.

The chain carries TRBV7-2 and TRBJ1-3; no firm D call. This CDR3 spans 12 amino acids. Germline V gene lookup returns CDR1 SGHTA and CDR2 FQGNSA. V dropped 5 bases and J dropped 11 bases, with 13 bases sitting between them. The CDR3 spells CASSPQRSAIYF. The CDR3 DNA follows: TGTGCCAGCAGCCCTCAGAGGAGCGCCATATATTTT.

This rearrangement joins TRBV9 to TRBJ2-5; D is possibly TRBD2 (5 bases). This CDR3 is 14 amino acids long. Germline loops: CDR1 SGDLS, CDR2 YYNGEE. V was cut by 4 bases and J by 2 bases, with 12 bases left in between. The CDR3 bases are TGTGCCAGCAGCCTAGCCGGGTTACAAGAGACCCAGTACTTC. It encodes CASSLAGLQETQYF.

This chain joins TRBV5-1 and TRBJ1-2; D is unresolved. Germline CDR1 SGHRS, CDR2 YFSETQ. The CDR3 sequence is 14 residues long. The germline V and J ends were trimmed by 4 bases and 4 bases, with 14 bases remaining between them. The CDR3 protein is CASSRSTSGYGYTF. The CDR3 nucleotides are TGCGCCAGCAGCCGATCAACAAGCGGCTATGGCTACACCTTC.

The chain's CDR3 is CSVDRDRKAEQFF. The DNA of the CDR3 is TGCAGCGTTGACCGGGACAGGAAAGCTGAGCAGTTCTTC. The chain uses TRBV29-1 and TRBJ2-1, with TRBD1 matching 8 bases. CDR3 length: 13 residues. Trimming at V came to 3 bases and at J to 9 bases, leaving 7 bases not matched to a gene. Germline CDR1 is SQVTM and CDR2 is ANQGSEA.

The V gene is TRBV5-1, the J gene TRBJ1-1; D might be TRBD1 (6 bases). This CDR3 is 16 amino acids long. Trimming removed 4 bases from V and 1 base from J, with 17 bases in between. Per germline, CDR1 SGHRS and CDR2 YFSETQ. In DNA form, the CDR3 reads TGCGCCAGCAGCCTGATGGTGACAGGCCCGAACACTGAAGCTTTCTTT. It codes for CASSLMVTGPNTEAFF. Together with reference TRBV5-1 and TRBJ1-1, the CDR3 gives the full variable domain: KAGVTQTPRYLIKTRGQQVTLSCSPISGHRSVSWYQQTPGQGLQFLFEYFSETQRNKGNFPGRFSGRQFSNSRSEMNVSTLELGDSALYLCASSLMVTGPNTEAFFGQGTRLTVV.

The chain joins TRBV25-1 to TRBJ2-7, with 7 bases fitting TRBD2. Germline V gene sequence: CDR1 MGHDK, CDR2 SYGVNS. J lost 6 bases, V lost 1 base, and 6 bases had no gene match. This CDR3 region has 14 residues. The CDR3 region is CASSEFGRESEQYF. The CDR3 nucleotides read TGTGCCAGCAGTGAATTCGGGCGGGAGAGCGAGCAGTACTTC.

The J gene is TRBJ2-2, the V gene TRBV5-1; no reliable D call. The V gene's germline CDR1 is SGHRS and CDR2 YFSETQ. This CDR3 is 16 amino acids long. Trimming shortened V by 0 bases and J by 0 bases, and 9 bases separated the two germline ends. This chain's CDR3 is CASSLDAGSNTGELFF. The DNA of the CDR3 is TGCGCCAGCAGCTTGGATGCTGGCTCGAACACCGGGGAGCTGTTTTTT.